These 16 T cell receptor beta chains were all obtained from the same sample, sequenced in a study of regulatory T cells in long-lasting Graves disease. Time point specified: persistent/refractory GD, antithyroid drugs over 5 years with positive TRAb. PBMCs were the source of the RNA used for TCR sequencing. Construction of the TCR beta libraries employed iRepertoire HTBI primers in conjunction with Arm-PCR of CDR3 regions. Using its own MiXCR run on the multiplex PCR reads, TCRdb lists one record per CDR3 protein. The sample carries about 660,000 distinct CDR3 sequences, 30% recorded once. Sequencing used peripheral blood mononuclear cells (PBMCs), obtained when the disease was refractory, from a patient treated with antithyroid drugs. The receptors stem from a female donor with Graves disease.

This clonotype was observed a handful of times. The CDR3 sequence: CASSYIQGLQETQYF. The CDR3 DNA reads as TGTGCCAGCAGTTATATACAGGGCCTCCAAGAGACCCAGTACTTC. The chain carries TRBV6-2 or TRBV6-3 and TRBJ2-5, with D possibly being TRBD1 (6 bases). Germline values: CDR1 MNHEY, CDR2 SVGEGT. The length of the CDR3 is 15 residues. V was clipped by 3 bases and J by 1 base, with 12 bases between them.

The CDR3 nucleotides read TGTGCCAGCAGCCCGTACGAGGGGGTGAAACCTGAAGCTTTCTTT. Translating gives CASSPYEGVKPEAFF. The V gene is TRBV7-7, the J gene TRBJ1-1; TRBD1 is a possible D gene (6 bases). Trimming took 5 bases from V and 6 from J, leaving 19 bases between them. The CDR3 loop spans 15 amino acids. Looked up from germline, CDR1 is SSHAT and CDR2 is FNYEAQ (reference sequence).

CDR3 in amino acids: CASLKSTLQGQETQYF. The CDR3, as DNA: TGTGCCAGCCTCAAATCAACACTACAGGGGCAAGAGACCCAGTACTTC. The chain is built from TRBV6-1 and TRBJ2-5; 7 bases line up with TRBD1. Germline lookup yields CDR1 MNHNS and CDR2 SASEGT. There are 16 residues in the CDR3. V lost 8 bases and J lost 2; bases outside the gene matches: 14.

Many counts were recorded for this clonotype. V usage is TRBV6-5 and J usage is TRBJ1-4; 7 nucleotides line up with TRBD1. Trimming removed 0 bases from V and 3 bases from J; junction bases left unmatched: 4. Germline V gene data show CDR1 as MNHEY and CDR2 as SVGAGI. The CDR3 totals 16 residues. The DNA of the CDR3 is TGTGCCAGCAGTTACTCAGGGGGACAGCCTAATGAAAAACTGTTTTTT. This sequence encodes CASSYSGGQPNEKLFF.

In its sample, this clonotype was seen a few times. The V call is TRBV6-1, the J call TRBJ2-2, with D tentatively TRBD2 (7 bases). The V end was cut by 5 bases, the J end by 6 bases, with 22 bases between. Germline V CDR1 and CDR2: MNHNS, SASEGT. CDR3 length: 17 amino acids. The CDR3 loop reads CASSPHEVGGHSGELFF. The CDR3 region has the DNA TGTGCCAGCAGTCCTCATGAGGTGGGGGGGCATTCCGGGGAGCTGTTTTTT.

Comments on this clonotype: Its ends do not fully match the called genes, so a read error is possible. The V call is TRBV11-1, the J call TRBJ1-1; unclear D gene. Germline CDR1 reads SGHAT; CDR2 reads FQDESV (reference sequence). The CDR3 is made up of 11 amino acids. The CDR3 bases are TGCGCCAGCAGGTTGCACACTGAAGCTTTCTTT. Its translation: CASRLHTEAFF.

Turning to this clonotype: A much more abundant neighbour one base away suggests this may be a read error. This sequence joins TRBV6-2 or TRBV6-3 and TRBJ1-5; maybe TRBD1 (6 bases). CDR3 length: 18 amino acids. The germline V and J ends were trimmed by 2 bases and 6 bases, with 23 bases remaining between them. CDR1 and CDR2 (germline): MNHEY, SVGEGT. The CDR3 nucleotides are TGTGCCAGCAGTTACCCTACATCAGGGGCCGCCAGTGGTCAGCCCCAGCATTTT. Translated, it gives CASSYPTSGAASGQPQHF.

The chain joins TRBV6-5 to TRBJ1-6, with no clear D. This CDR3 contains 12 residues. Germline CDR1 reads MNHEY; CDR2 reads SVGAGI. V was cut by 0 bases and J by 9 bases, with 3 bases left in between. CDR3 DNA sequence: TGTGCCAGCAGTTACTCGGTTTCACCCCTCCACTTT. It encodes CASSYSVSPLHF.

The table lists this clonotype with a few counts. The V and J genes are TRBV29-1 and TRBJ1-1; D remains unclear. Trimming removed 3 bases from V and 2 bases from J, with 7 bases in between. CDR1 and CDR2 from the germline V gene are SQVTM and ANQGSEA. There are 12 residues in the CDR3. The CDR3 sequence is CSVDEQNTEAFF. The CDR3 region has the DNA TGCAGCGTTGACGAACAAAACACTGAAGCTTTCTTT. Drawing the rest from reference TRBV29-1 and TRBJ1-1, the complete variable domain is SAVISQKPSRDICQRGTSLTIQCQVDSQVTMMFWYRQQPGQSLTLIATANQGSEATYESGFVIDKFPISRPNLTFSTLTVSNMSPEDSSIYLCSVDEQNTEAFFGQGTRLTVV.

The rearrangement links TRBV9 to TRBJ2-5; D possibly corresponds to TRBD1 (5 bases). The CDR3 loop spans 15 amino acids. With 2 bases removed from V and 1 base from J, the gap between germline ends came to 12 bases. CDR1 SGDLS and CDR2 YYNGEE come from the germline V gene. This CDR3 is CASSVRVGAQETQYF. Written as DNA, the CDR3 is TGTGCCAGCAGCGTCAGGGTAGGGGCCCAAGAGACCCAGTACTTC.

This chain joins TRBV6-2 or TRBV6-3 and TRBJ1-5, with D hard to call. The CDR3 sequence is 15 residues long. Deletions cut 7 bases from V and 0 bases from J, with 13 bases between. The germline V gene has CDR1 MNHEY and CDR2 SVGEGT. In DNA, the CDR3 is TGTGCCAGCAAAGGACCGCTGTATAGCAATCAGCCCCAGCATTTT. Its protein is CASKGPLYSNQPQHF.

This chain links TRBV28 with TRBJ2-5; D might be TRBD2 (5 bases). The CDR3 is 13 residues long. Germline loops: CDR1 MDHEN, CDR2 SYDVKM. The V end was cut by 5 bases, the J end by 4 bases, with 11 bases between. The CDR3 region has the DNA TGTGCCAGCAGTCCCGGGAATACAGAGACCCAGTACTTC. It yields the protein CASSPGNTETQYF.

A word on this clonotype: At one end, the junction sequence differs from germline, possibly due to a read error. The chain carries TRBV20-1 and TRBJ2-5, with TRBD2 matching over 8 bases. The CDR3 totals 15 residues. Looked up from germline, CDR1 is DFQATT and CDR2 is SNEGSKA (reference sequence). CDR3 sequence: CSAGGLAGSQENQYF. The CDR3 DNA is TGCAGTGCGGGGGGGCTAGCGGGCTCCCAAGAGAACCAGTACTTC.

The chain employs TRBV29-1 and TRBJ2-7; a possible D gene is TRBD2 (5 bases). Trimming took 3 bases from V and 4 from J, leaving 7 bases between them. In germline, CDR1 is SQVTM, CDR2 ANQGSEA. The CDR3 spans 11 residues. The DNA of the CDR3 is TGCAGCGTTGATGCGGGTTACGAGCAGTACTTC. Translating gives CSVDAGYEQYF.

The table lists this clonotype with many counts. The J gene is TRBJ1-2, the V gene TRBV10-3, with D unresolved. The CDR3 is 14 amino acids. Germline V CDR1 and CDR2: ENHRY, SYGVKD. V dropped 11 bases and J dropped 6 bases, with 22 bases sitting between them. This CDR3 reads CALSDPPIRDGYTF. Here the CDR3 DNA reads TGTGCCCTCTCAGACCCACCGATTCGGGATGGCTACACCTTC.

The rearrangement links TRBV24-1 to TRBJ1-1; D remains ambiguous. Trimming left V 6 bases short and J 5 bases short, with 12 bases between. Germline V gene sequence: CDR1 KGHDR, CDR2 SFDVKD. The CDR3 contains 13 residues. The CDR3 nucleotides read TGTGCCACCAGTAGGCGGGGTGGGACTGAAGCTTTCTTT. Encoded protein: CATSRRGGTEAFF.